This TCR beta chain is from a study of chemoradiotherapy in HPV16-positive cancers. General observations from the study: The functional HPV-specific definition rests on just a couple of HPV16-positive patients.

The CDR3 is 14 amino acids. Trimming stripped 1 base from V and 6 bases from J, with 15 bases between. Germline loops: CDR1 GTSNPN, CDR2 SVGIG (reference sequence). Repertoires were sampled repeatedly during chemoradiotherapy. Concerning this clone itself: Its specificity is unknown.

Sequencing was performed with immunoSEQ multiplex PCR; in TCRdb, only in-frame clones are kept and a portion is missing. Of several thousand clones listed, 78% are singletons. This receptor was identified in a human donor with HPV-associated anogenital cancer. V and J are TRBV30 and TRBJ1-2; D gene ambiguous. Sample acquisition took place from a patient who underwent chemoradiotherapy. The CDR3 DNA is TGTGCCTGGAGTGAGTTAGGATATTCCGATGGCTACACCTTC. Encoded protein: CAWSELGYSDGYTF.